Detailed here is one T cell receptor beta chain. What it binds is unknown. Each patient experienced a relapse that followed autologous stem cell transplantation, and brentuximab vedotin exposure varied. It was by magnetic negative selection that CD4+ T cells were purified from thawed PBMCs. J was trimmed by 5 bases and V by 3 bases; bases with no gene match: 5. Germline values: CDR1 WNHNN, CDR2 SYGVQD (reference sequence). The CDR3 contains 14 residues. The entry originates in a study of PD-1 blockade in classical Hodgkin lymphoma. The study, taken as a whole, reports: Healthy donors were reported to have higher baseline TCR diversity than newly diagnosed patients.

Sequencing was performed with immunoSEQ multiplex PCR; in TCRdb, only in-frame clones are kept and a portion is missing. The sample carries tens of thousands of clones, 65% to 90% recorded once. The chain is built from TRBV10-1 and TRBJ2-7; TRBD1 aligns across 9 bases. The receptor was isolated from a human donor with classical Hodgkin lymphoma. Sequences were derived from CD4+ T cells from blood, sampled at baseline. CDR3 loop: CASSDTGGLNEQYF. For the CDR3, the DNA is TGCGCCAGCAGTGATACAGGGGGCCTGAACGAGCAGTACTTC.